This entry lists 20 T cell receptor beta chains sequenced from one sample in a study of shared clonotypes between healthy human individuals. Naive CD8 populations comprised CD45RO-negative cells positively selected for CCR7, excluding terminally differentiated effector memory CD45RA+ cells. The protocol was immunoSEQ multiplex PCR, while the TCRdb copy is restricted to in-frame clones and leaves out a portion. In the table there are about 2 million clones, over 85% of which are singletons. Specimen: naive CD8+ T cells sorted from blood. The receptors shown here come from a man aged 18-30 years in good health.

In its sample, this clone was seen once. The chain couples TRBV6-5 to TRBJ2-3, with 11 bases identical to TRBD2. The V and J ends lost 4 bases and 4 bases, in that order; junction bases with no gene match: 7. Per germline, CDR1 MNHEY and CDR2 SVGAGI. CDR3 length: 16 amino acids. CDR3 region: CASSFALAGEADTQYF. In DNA form, the CDR3 reads TGTGCCAGCAGTTTCGCACTAGCGGGGGAGGCAGATACGCAGTATTTT.

Comment on this clone: Other DNA sequences in this sample translate to the same CDR3. The rearrangement uses TRBV4-1 and TRBJ2-2; no clear D gene. V lost 3 bases and J lost 0, with 8 bases in between. Germline V gene data show CDR1 as MGHRA and CDR2 as YSYEKL. This CDR3 is built from 15 residues. CDR3 sequence (DNA): TGCGCCAGCAGCCACCCTACCGCGAACACCGGGGAGCTGTTTTTT. This translates into CASSHPTANTGELFF.

The J gene is TRBJ2-7, the V gene TRBV4-1; D uncertain. In germline, CDR1 is MGHRA, CDR2 YSYEKL. This CDR3 comprises 14 residues. V was clipped by 1 base and J by 6 bases, with 13 bases between them. The CDR3: CASSQGDETPEQYF. In DNA form, the CDR3 reads TGCGCCAGCAGCCAAGGGGATGAGACCCCCGAGCAGTACTTC.

This chain connects TRBV11-1 to TRBJ2-1; D is unresolved. V lost 0 bases and J 10 bases, leaving 7 bases between the germline ends. The germline gives CDR1 SGHAT, CDR2 FQDESV (reference sequence). This CDR3 is 12 amino acids long. The CDR3: CASSLAGPEQFF. The DNA for the CDR3 is TGTGCCAGCAGCTTAGCCGGGCCGGAGCAGTTCTTC.

V is TRBV5-1 and J is TRBJ2-3; TRBD1 matches at 10 bases. V lost 3 bases and J lost 9; bases outside the gene matches: 1. The CDR3 spans 12 residues. The germline gives CDR1 SGHRS, CDR2 YFSETQ. This CDR3 reads CASSWGQGTQYF. Written as DNA, the CDR3 is TGCGCCAGCAGCTGGGGACAGGGGACGCAGTATTTT.

This clone was detected a few times. The chain carries TRBV29-1 and TRBJ1-1; no reliable D call. There are 12 residues in the CDR3. Germline V CDR1 and CDR2: SQVTM, ANQGSEA. Trimming cost V 4 bases and J 6 bases, with 12 bases left between them. CDR3 residues: CSVGRPGAEAFF. CDR3 nucleotide sequence: TGCAGCGTTGGTAGGCCTGGGGCTGAAGCTTTCTTT.

This clone was observed once. V usage is TRBV6-5 and J usage is TRBJ1-2; D gene ambiguous. Germline CDR1 reads MNHEY; CDR2 reads SVGAGI. The CDR3 runs 15 residues. Trimming left V 5 bases short and J 6 bases short, with 19 bases between. The CDR3 DNA reads TGTGCCAGCAGTCCAGGCTCCCAGGAAAGAAATGGCTACACCTTC. Translated, it gives CASSPGSQERNGYTF.

J is TRBJ2-2 and V is TRBV28; tentatively, D is TRBD1 or TRBD2 (5 bases each). This CDR3 region has 15 residues. V gave up 6 bases and J gave up 4 bases, with 15 bases separating them. Per the germline V gene, CDR1 is MDHEN and CDR2 is SYDVKM. Here the CDR3 DNA reads TGTGCCAGCAGCCCCCCGAGGGACGGCACCGGGGAGCTGTTTTTT. Its protein is CASSPPRDGTGELFF.

A word on this clone: This same CDR3 is encoded by further DNA sequences in the sample. This sequence joins TRBV9 and TRBJ2-1, with D perhaps TRBD2 (5 bases). Trimming pared 2 bases from V and 6 bases from J, leaving 6 bases between. Germline CDR1 is SGDLS and CDR2 is YYNGEE. The CDR3 runs to 12 residues. In DNA form, the CDR3 reads TGTGCCAGCAGCGTTGAGGGCAATGAGCAGTTCTTC. Translated: CASSVEGNEQFF.

This clone was seen once. V is TRBV9 and J is TRBJ1-1; TRBD1 matches at 7 bases. The length of the CDR3 is 14 residues. Trimming cost V 3 bases and J 5 bases; bases outside gene matches: 7. Germline V gene lookup returns CDR1 SGDLS and CDR2 YYNGEE. CDR3 protein: CASSGQGSGTEAFF. The CDR3, as DNA: TGTGCCAGCAGCGGACAGGGTTCGGGGACTGAAGCTTTCTTT.

The genes are TRBV7-9 and TRBJ2-1; the match to TRBD2 covers 10 bases. After removal of 5 bases from V and 7 bases from J, the junction contained 11 bases not matched to a gene. This CDR3 has 16 amino acids. The germline V gene has CDR1 SEHNR and CDR2 FQNEAQ (reference sequence). The CDR3 loop reads CASSPMGVGLANEQFF. The CDR3 DNA reads TGTGCCAGCAGCCCTATGGGGGTGGGACTAGCGAATGAGCAGTTCTTC. Complete variable domain (other parts from reference TRBV7-9 and TRBJ2-1): DTGVSQNPRHKITKRGQNVTFRCDPISEHNRLYWYRQTLGQGPEFLTYFQNEAQLEKSRLLSDRFSAERPKGSFSTLEIQRTEQGDSAMYLCASSPMGVGLANEQFFGPGTRLTVL.

V usage is TRBV28 and J usage is TRBJ2-1, with 7 bases that match TRBD1. The germline V gene encodes CDR1 MDHEN and CDR2 SYDVKM. V shed 3 bases, J shed 0 bases, and the junction held 5 bases outside the gene matches. The CDR3 contains 16 residues. CDR3 coding DNA: TGTGCCAGCAGTTTTTCTTCAGGGGGCTCCTACAATGAGCAGTTCTTC. As protein: CASSFSSGGSYNEQFF.

The chain carries TRBV27 and TRBJ2-5; D is undetermined. The V gene's germline CDR1 is MNHEY and CDR2 SMNVEV (reference sequence). Trimming took off 3 bases at V and 0 bases at J, with 8 bases between the two ends. The CDR3 is 14 amino acids. This CDR3 reads CASSFDPYQETQYF. The CDR3 nucleotides are TGTGCCAGCAGTTTCGACCCGTACCAAGAGACCCAGTACTTC.

V usage is TRBV5-1 and J usage is TRBJ1-2; 9 bases agree with TRBD1. The ends lost 6 bases at V and 4 bases at J; junction bases unmatched: 10. The germline V gene has CDR1 SGHRS and CDR2 YFSETQ. This CDR3 is built from 15 residues. CDR3 nucleotide sequence: TGCGCCAGCAATTGGGGGACAGGGAGTCTCTATGGCTACACCTTC. Translated, it gives CASNWGTGSLYGYTF.

The chain links TRBV9 to TRBJ2-2; no definite D call. CDR1 is SGDLS and CDR2 is YYNGEE in the germline V gene. Trimming removed 0 bases at V and 0 bases at J, with 3 bases between. CDR3 length: 14 amino acids. CDR3 bases: TGTGCCAGCAGCGTAGCCGCGAACACCGGGGAGCTGTTTTTT. Amino acid sequence: CASSVAANTGELFF.

J is TRBJ2-7 and V is TRBV5-4; 16 bases match TRBD2. The CDR3 loop spans 16 amino acids. The ends lost 4 bases at V and 7 bases at J; junction bases unmatched: 8. The germline gives CDR1 SGHNT, CDR2 YYREEE (reference sequence). The CDR3 spells CASSGGLAGGPGEQYF. CDR3 in DNA: TGTGCCAGCAGCGGGGGACTAGCGGGAGGGCCGGGGGAGCAGTACTTC.

This chain uses TRBV10-2 with TRBJ1-6, with a possible D match to TRBD1 (6 bases). The V end lost 1 base, the J end lost 7 bases, and 8 bases lay between the germline ends. CDR3 size: 14 residues. Germline CDR1 is WSHSY and CDR2 is SAAADI. This CDR3 reads CASSEWGQNSPLHF. Written as DNA, the CDR3 is TGCGCCAGCAGTGAGTGGGGGCAAAATTCACCCCTCCACTTT.

The chain uses TRBV5-6 and TRBJ1-2; D is unclear. Trimming left V 5 bases short and J 1 base short, with 18 bases between. The length of the CDR3 is 16 residues. Germline V gene sequence: CDR1 SGHDT, CDR2 YYEEEE. DNA of the CDR3: TGTGCCAGCAGGTCCTTCGAGGATCCAAATAACTATGGCTACACCTTC. As protein: CASRSFEDPNNYGYTF. The whole variable domain, remainder taken from reference TRBV5-6 and TRBJ1-2, is DAGVTQSPTHLIKTRGQQVTLRCSPKSGHDTVSWYQQALGQGPQFIFQYYEEEERQRGNFPDRFSGHQFPNYSSELNVNALLLGDSALYLCASRSFEDPNNYGYTFGSGTRLTVV.

This sequence joins TRBV5-8 and TRBJ2-2, with TRBD2 matching 10 bases. J was trimmed by 1 base and V by 1 base; bases with no gene match: 7. Germline loops: CDR1 SGHTS, CDR2 YDEGEE. The CDR3 extends over 18 amino acids. The CDR3 sequence is CASSLPRASGRNTGELFF. The CDR3 DNA sequence: TGTGCCAGCAGCTTGCCGAGGGCTAGCGGGAGGAACACCGGGGAGCTGTTTTTT.

This clone occurred once. The genes are TRBV7-9 and TRBJ1-1; D is undetermined. Germline values: CDR1 SEHNR, CDR2 FQNEAQ (reference sequence). The CDR3 is 16 amino acids. The ends were cut back, 6 bases at V and 4 bases at J, with 21 bases in the middle. The CDR3 loop reads CASSSSGPSSATEAFF. In DNA form, the CDR3 reads TGTGCCAGCAGTTCCTCCGGCCCTAGCTCGGCCACTGAAGCTTTCTTT.